This is a list of T cell receptor beta chains from one sample in a study of blood T cell repertoires in COVID-19. Clones were sequenced by immunoSEQ multiplex PCR, and TCRdb holds only the in-frame ones, with some missing. The sample contains tens of thousands of clones, 75% to 90% of which appear only once. The sample was peripheral blood. These receptors were taken from a human donor with active COVID-19. The donor label of this sample is uncertain. Both conserved end residues are part of each CDR3. Each record gives: J gene, V gene, D gene, clone size, CDR3 DNA, CDR3 protein. The D gene is left open where the match is weak. Only part of the rows carry a size: once, few, many, or a class if the clone is expanded.

>TRBJ2-6|TRBV21-1|.|.
TGTGCCAGCAGCCCCCGACAGGCCGATGCTTCTATTTCTGGGGCCAACGTCCTGACTTTC
CASSPRQADASISGANVLTF
>TRBJ2-7|TRBV2|.|.
TGTGCCAGCACCTTTGACACGAGCTCCTACGAGCAGTACTTC
CASTFDTSSYEQYF
>TRBJ2-3|TRBV20-1|.|.
TGCAGTGCTAGTGGGCAGGTCTGGGCAGATACGCAGTATTTT
CSASGQVWADTQYF
>TRBJ2-1|TRBV12-3/TRBV12-4|.|few
TGTGCCAGCAGTTTACAGGGGATTAGGCAGTTCTTC
CASSLQGIRQFF
>TRBJ1-1|TRBV6-5|TRBD1|.
TGTGCCAGCAGGAAAGGGGGCAGGGACACTGAAGCTTTCTTT
CASRKGGRDTEAFF
>TRBJ1-5|TRBV9|TRBD1|.
TGTGCCAGCAGCCCCGACGACAGGGAGGCCCAGCCCCAGCATTTT
CASSPDDREAQPQHF
>TRBJ2-3|TRBV6-5|TRBD1|.
TGTGCCAGCAGGGGACAGGTCACAGATACGCAGTATTTT
CASRGQVTDTQYF
>TRBJ1-2|TRBV9|.|.
TGTGCCAGCAGCGTGGGGGCCCTAAACTATGGCTACACCTTC
CASSVGALNYGYTF
>TRBJ1-1|TRBV29-1|TRBD1|.
TGCAGCGTTGTTGACAGGGCCGCGAACACTGAAGCTTTCTTT
CSVVDRAANTEAFF
>TRBJ1-2|TRBV11-2|.|few
TGTGCCAGCAGCGGACTGAGATCCACGAACTATGGCTACACCTTC
CASSGLRSTNYGYTF
>TRBJ2-2|TRBV3-1/TRBV3-2|.|.
TGTGCCAGCACTAACAGGAACACCGGGGAGCTGTTTTTT
CASTNRNTGELFF
>TRBJ2-7|TRBV28|.|.
TGTGCCAGTAGACTAGGTTCTCGCGAGCAGTACTTC
CASRLGSREQYF
>TRBJ2-7|TRBV5-1|.|.
TGCGCCAGCAGCTTGGCCGGGCAGGGGGGCGACGAGCAGTACTTC
CASSLAGQGGDEQYF
>TRBJ2-3|TRBV7-3|.|.
TGTGCCAGCAGCCTAAGTACTAGCCACGCGCAGTATTTT
CASSLSTSHAQYF
>TRBJ2-1|TRBV7-3|.|few
TGTGCCAGCAGCTTGATGCCGCGGGCCCAGCAGTTCTTC
CASSLMPRAQQFF
>TRBJ2-1|TRBV5-6|TRBD2|.
TGTGCCAGCAGCTTGGTCTCTAGCGGGAGTCAGCAGTTCTTC
CASSLVSSGSQQFF
>TRBJ1-6|TRBV2|.|.
TGTGCCAGCAGTACCCACAGGGTTAATTCACCCCTCCACTTT
CASSTHRVNSPLHF
>TRBJ2-5|TRBV11-2|.|.
TGTGCCAGCAGCCCCCCAGGGCGCGGAGAGACCCAGTACTTC
CASSPPGRGETQYF
>TRBJ2-7|TRBV5-6|TRBD1|.
TGTGCCAGCAGCTTGGTCGGACAGGGAATGTACGAGCAGTACTTC
CASSLVGQGMYEQYF
>TRBJ1-6|TRBV4-1|.|.
TGCGCCAGCAGCCAAGTTCTGGCGGAAAATTCACCCCTCCACTTT
CASSQVLAENSPLHF
>TRBJ1-4|TRBV28|TRBD1|.
TGTGCCAGCAGCCGGTCGACAGGGCATAAGGGGGAAAAACTGTTTTTT
CASSRSTGHKGEKLFF
>TRBJ2-6|TRBV19|.|.
TGTGCCAGTAGGGGATCGGGATCAGGGGCCAACGTCCTGACTTTC
CASRGSGSGANVLTF
>TRBJ2-3|TRBV11-2|TRBD1|few
TGTGCCAGCAGCTTAAGATCCGGGACAGGGAGCACAGATACGCAGTATTTT
CASSLRSGTGSTDTQYF
>TRBJ2-3|TRBV29-1|TRBD1|.
TGCAGCGCAGTGACAGGGGGCTGGGAGGGCACAGATACGCAGTATTTT
CSAVTGGWEGTDTQYF